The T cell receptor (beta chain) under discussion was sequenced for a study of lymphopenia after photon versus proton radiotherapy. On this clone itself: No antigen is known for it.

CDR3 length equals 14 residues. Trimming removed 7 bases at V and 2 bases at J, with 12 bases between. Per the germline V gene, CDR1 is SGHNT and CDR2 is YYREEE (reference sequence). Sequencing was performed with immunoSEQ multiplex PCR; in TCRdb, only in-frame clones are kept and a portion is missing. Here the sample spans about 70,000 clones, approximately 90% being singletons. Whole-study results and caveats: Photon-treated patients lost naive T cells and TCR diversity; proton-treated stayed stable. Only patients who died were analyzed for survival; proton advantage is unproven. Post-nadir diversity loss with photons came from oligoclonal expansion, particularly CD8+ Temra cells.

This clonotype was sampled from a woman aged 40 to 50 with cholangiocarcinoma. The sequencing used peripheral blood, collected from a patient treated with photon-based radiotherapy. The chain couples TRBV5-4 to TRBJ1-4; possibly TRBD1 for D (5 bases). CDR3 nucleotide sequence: TGTGCCAGCCACCCCCGGGGCACTAATGAAAAACTGTTTTTT. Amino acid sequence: CASHPRGTNEKLFF.